This paragraph covers one T cell receptor (beta chain) sequence. The CDR3 sequence is 16 residues long. From germline, CDR1 is LGHNT and CDR2 FRNRAP. V lost 4 bases to trimming and J lost 6 bases; unmatched junction nucleotides: 12. Assay used: immunoSEQ multiplex PCR; TCRdb lists only in-frame clones, some missing. The sample includes around 59,000 clones, 80% to 95% seen only once; the top ten take 0.65% to 0.9%. This sample stems from a study of T cell changes during pregnancy in multiple sclerosis. The clonotype comes from a female donor with multiple sclerosis, enrolled in a pregnancy study. V and J are TRBV12-5 and TRBJ1-5, with 7 bases fitting TRBD1. The sequenced sample was peripheral blood, obtained in the first trimester of pregnancy. This chain's CDR3 is CASGSTGQDRSQPQHF. The CDR3 DNA sequence: TGTGCTAGTGGTTCTACTGGACAGGATCGAAGTCAGCCCCAGCATTTT.